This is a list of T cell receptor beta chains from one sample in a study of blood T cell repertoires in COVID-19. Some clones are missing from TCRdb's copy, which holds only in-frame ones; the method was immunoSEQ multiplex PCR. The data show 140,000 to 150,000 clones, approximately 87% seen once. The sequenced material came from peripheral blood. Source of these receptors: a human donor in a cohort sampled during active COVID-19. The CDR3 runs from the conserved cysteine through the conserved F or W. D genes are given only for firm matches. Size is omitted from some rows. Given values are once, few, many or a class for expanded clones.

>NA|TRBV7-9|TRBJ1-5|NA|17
TGTGCCAGCAGCTTAGGGGGACAAAGAAATAGCAATCAGCCCCAGCATTTT
CASSLGGQRNSNQPQHF
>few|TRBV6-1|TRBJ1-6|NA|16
TGTGCCAGCAGTGAAGCGAGCGGGTTACTCGGGTCACCCCTCCACTTT
CASSEASGLLGSPLHF
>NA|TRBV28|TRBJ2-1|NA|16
TGTGCCAGCAGTTCAACCGGACAGAAACGGGGCAATGAGCAGTTCTTC
CASSSTGQKRGNEQFF
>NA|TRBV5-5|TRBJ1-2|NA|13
TGTGCCAGCAGCCCCAGATCTAACTATGGCTACACCTTC
CASSPRSNYGYTF
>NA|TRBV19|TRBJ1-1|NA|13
TGTGCCAGTAGCCCCGAGGGTCAGACTGAAGCTTTCTTT
CASSPEGQTEAFF
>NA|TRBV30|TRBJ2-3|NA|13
TGTGCCTCCCGGAGTGGGGGCGCAGATACGCAGTATTTT
CASRSGGADTQYF
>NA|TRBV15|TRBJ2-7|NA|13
TGTGCCACCAGCCTCGGGCAGGGCTACGAGCAGTACTTC
CATSLGQGYEQYF
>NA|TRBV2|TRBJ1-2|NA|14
TGTGCCAGCAGTGAAGGCCGGGGAAGTGGAGGCTACACCTTC
CASSEGRGSGGYTF
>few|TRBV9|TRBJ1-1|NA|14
TGTGCCAGCAGCCTTACAGGGCGGAACACTGAAGCTTTCTTT
CASSLTGRNTEAFF
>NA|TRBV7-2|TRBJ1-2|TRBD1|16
TGTGCCAGCAGCTTAGCGGGTACAGGGGGCGCCTATGGCTACACCTTC
CASSLAGTGGAYGYTF
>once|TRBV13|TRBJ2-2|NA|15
TGTGCCAGCAGCTTAATAGACAGCCACACCGGGGAGCTGTTTTTT
CASSLIDSHTGELFF
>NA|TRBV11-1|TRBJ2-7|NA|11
TGTGCCAGCAGCTCCAGCTACGAGCAGTACTTC
CASSSSYEQYF
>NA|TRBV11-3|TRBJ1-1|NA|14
TGTGCCAGCAGCTTAGAGGGCATGAACACTGAAGCTTTCTTT
CASSLEGMNTEAFF
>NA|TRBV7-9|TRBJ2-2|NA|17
TGTGCCAGCAGCAACGGTGAGAGGTACGCGAACACCGGGGAGCTGTTTTTT
CASSNGERYANTGELFF
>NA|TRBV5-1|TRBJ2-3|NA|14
TGCGCCAGCAGCTCCAGGGACTTGTCAGATACGCAGTATTTT
CASSSRDLSDTQYF
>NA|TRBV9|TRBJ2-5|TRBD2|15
TGTGCCAGCAGCGGTCTAGCGGGAGTTTGGGAGACCCAGTACTTC
CASSGLAGVWETQYF
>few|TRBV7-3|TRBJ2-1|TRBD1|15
TGTGCCAGCAGCTCCCAGGGGGTAGCCAGGAATGAGCAGTTCTTC
CASSSQGVARNEQFF
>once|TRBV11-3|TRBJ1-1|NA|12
TGTGCCAGCAGCTTGAGGGACACTGAAGCTTTCTTT
CASSLRDTEAFF
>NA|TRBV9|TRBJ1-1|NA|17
TGTGCCAGCAGCGTAGAGGGGGAGTCCGCCCTGAACACTGAAGCTTTCTTT
CASSVEGESALNTEAFF
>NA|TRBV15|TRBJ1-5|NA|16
TGTGCCACCAGCAGAGCCCCGGGGGGGCTCGGCCAGCCCCAGCATTTT
CATSRAPGGLGQPQHF
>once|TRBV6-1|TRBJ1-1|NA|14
TGTGCCAGCAGTGAAAGAACTATGGACACTGAAGCTTTCTTT
CASSERTMDTEAFF
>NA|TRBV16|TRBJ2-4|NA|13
TGTGCCAGCCCCCCGGTAGCCAAAAACATTCAGTACTTC
CASPPVAKNIQYF
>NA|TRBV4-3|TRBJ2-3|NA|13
TGCGCCAGCAGCCAAGCGGGGACAGATACGCAGTATTTT
CASSQAGTDTQYF
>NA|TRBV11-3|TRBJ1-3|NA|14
TGTGCCAGCAAAGAGGGGGTCTCTGGAAACACCATATATTTT
CASKEGVSGNTIYF
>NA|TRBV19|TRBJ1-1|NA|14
TGTGCCAGTAGCCCAAACAGGGAAAACACTGAAGCTTTCTTT
CASSPNRENTEAFF
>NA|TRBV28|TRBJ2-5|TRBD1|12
TGTGCCAGCAGTTCGACAGGGTCAACCCAGTACTTC
CASSSTGSTQYF
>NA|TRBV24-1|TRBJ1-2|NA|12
TGTGCCACCAGTTACAGGGACTATGGCTACACCTTC
CATSYRDYGYTF
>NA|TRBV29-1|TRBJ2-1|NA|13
TGCAGCGTTGGGCGGGACGTTTACAATGAGCAGTTCTTC
CSVGRDVYNEQFF
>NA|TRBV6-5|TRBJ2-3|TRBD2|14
TGTGCCAGCAAGTCAGCGGGAGTAACAGATACGCAGTATTTT
CASKSAGVTDTQYF
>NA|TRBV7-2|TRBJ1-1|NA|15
TGTGCCAGCAGATCAGGGGTCGATAGGAACACTGAAGCTTTCTTT
CASRSGVDRNTEAFF
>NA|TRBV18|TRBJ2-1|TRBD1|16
TGTGCCAGCTCACCCCCGGGACAGTTTTCTGCGAATGAGCAGTTCTTC
CASSPPGQFSANEQFF
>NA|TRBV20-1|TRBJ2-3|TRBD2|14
TGCAGTGCTAGTGGAGCGGGAGATACAGATACGCAGTATTTT
CSASGAGDTDTQYF
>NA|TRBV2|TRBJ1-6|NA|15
TGTGCCAGCAGTCTACAGGAACGAGGAAGGTCACCCCTCCACTTT
CASSLQERGRSPLHF
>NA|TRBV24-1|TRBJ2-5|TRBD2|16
TGTGCCACCAGTGATTCCCGGGAGGGAGGGCAAGAGACCCAGTACTTC
CATSDSREGGQETQYF
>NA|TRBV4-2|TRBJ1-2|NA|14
TGTGCCAGCAGCCAAGGTGTCGAGGGCTATGGCTACACCTTC
CASSQGVEGYGYTF
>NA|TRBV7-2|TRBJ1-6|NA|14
TGTGCCAGCAGAGCCGGAGGCCTATTTTCACCCCTCCACTTT
CASRAGGLFSPLHF
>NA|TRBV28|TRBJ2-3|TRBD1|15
TGTGCCAGCAGTTTACGGGACAGGAGCACAGATACGCAGTATTTT
CASSLRDRSTDTQYF
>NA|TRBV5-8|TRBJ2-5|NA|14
TGTGCCAGCGAGAGGAATCCCCGCCTGGAGACCCAGTACTTC
CASERNPRLETQYF
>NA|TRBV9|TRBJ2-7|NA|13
TGTGCCAGCAGCCCAGACACCTCCTACGAGCAGTACTTC
CASSPDTSYEQYF
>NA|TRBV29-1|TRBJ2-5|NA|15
TGCAGCGTTGGTGCTAGCTCGGGGAACCAAGAGACCCAGTACTTC
CSVGASSGNQETQYF